One T cell receptor (beta chain) is described in this entry. The record originates from a study of T cells in Graves' hyperthyroidism and ophthalmopathy. Germline CDR1 SGDLS, CDR2 YYNGEE. V was clipped by 4 bases and J by 5 bases; unmatched bases: 6. This CDR3 has 14 residues. Amplified TCR beta CDR3 regions came from RNA transcripts. The TCR CDR3 first-round RT-PCR relied on the HTBI primer set. TCRdb itself ran the multiplex PCR reads through MiXCR, one entry per CDR3 protein. The sample records 700,000 or so distinct CDR3 sequences, approximately 16% being singletons. Sequenced: blood. This rearrangement joins TRBV9 to TRBJ2-7; 10 bases line up with TRBD2. The receptor comes from a man between 18 and 29 years old with Graves' hyperthyroidism. Written as DNA, the CDR3 is TGTGCCAGCAGCCCTAGCGGGAGTATCGACGAGCAGTACTTC. It is translated as CASSPSGSIDEQYF.